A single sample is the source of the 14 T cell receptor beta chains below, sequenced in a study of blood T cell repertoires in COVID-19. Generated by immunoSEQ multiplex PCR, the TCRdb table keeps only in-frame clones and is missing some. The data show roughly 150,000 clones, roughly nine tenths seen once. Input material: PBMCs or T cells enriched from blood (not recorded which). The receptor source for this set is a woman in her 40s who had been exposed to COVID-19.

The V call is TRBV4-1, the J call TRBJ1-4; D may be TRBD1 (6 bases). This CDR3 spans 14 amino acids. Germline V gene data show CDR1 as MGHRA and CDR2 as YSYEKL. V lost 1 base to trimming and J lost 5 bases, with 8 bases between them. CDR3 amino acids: CASSQGGQNEKLFF. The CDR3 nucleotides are TGCGCCAGCAGCCAAGGGGGACAAAATGAAAAACTGTTTTTT.

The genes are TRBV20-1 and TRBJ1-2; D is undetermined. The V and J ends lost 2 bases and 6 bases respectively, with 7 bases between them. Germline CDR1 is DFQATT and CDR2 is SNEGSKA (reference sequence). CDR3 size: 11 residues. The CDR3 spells CSARNGDGYTF. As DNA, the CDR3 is TGCAGTGCTAGAAACGGAGATGGCTACACCTTC.

CDR3 nucleotide sequence: TGTGCCAGCAGCTTACCTAACACAGATACGCAGTATTTT. It specifies CASSLPNTDTQYF. The V gene is TRBV7-2, the J gene TRBJ2-3; D is unresolved. Germline V gene lookup returns CDR1 SGHTA and CDR2 FQGNSA. The CDR3 has 13 amino acids. Trimming pared 2 bases from V and 2 bases from J, leaving 5 bases between.

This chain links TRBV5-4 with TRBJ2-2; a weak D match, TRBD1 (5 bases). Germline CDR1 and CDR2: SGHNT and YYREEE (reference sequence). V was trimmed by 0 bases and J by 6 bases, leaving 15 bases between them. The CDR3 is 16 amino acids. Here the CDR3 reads CASSLEGRVVPGELFF. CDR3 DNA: TGTGCCAGCAGCTTGGAGGGCAGGGTAGTTCCCGGGGAGCTGTTTTTT.

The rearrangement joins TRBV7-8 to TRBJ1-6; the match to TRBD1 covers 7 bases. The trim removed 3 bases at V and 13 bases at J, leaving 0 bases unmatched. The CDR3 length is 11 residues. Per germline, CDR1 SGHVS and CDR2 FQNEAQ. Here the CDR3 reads CASSFRGPLHF. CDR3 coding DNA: TGTGCCAGCAGCTTCAGGGGGCCCCTCCACTTT.

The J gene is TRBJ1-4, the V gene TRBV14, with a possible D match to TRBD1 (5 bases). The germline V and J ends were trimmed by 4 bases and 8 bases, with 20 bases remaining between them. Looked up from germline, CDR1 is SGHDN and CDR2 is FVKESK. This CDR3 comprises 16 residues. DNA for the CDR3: TGTGCCAGCAGCCTGCGGGGGACGACCGGTGGAGAAAAACTGTTTTTT. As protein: CASSLRGTTGGEKLFF.

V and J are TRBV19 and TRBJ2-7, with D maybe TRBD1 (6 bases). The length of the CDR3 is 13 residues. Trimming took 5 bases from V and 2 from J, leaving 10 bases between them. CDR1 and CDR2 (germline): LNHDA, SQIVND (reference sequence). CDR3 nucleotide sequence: TGTGCCAGTAGTGAAACAGGGCCCTACGAGCAGTACTTC. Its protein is CASSETGPYEQYF.

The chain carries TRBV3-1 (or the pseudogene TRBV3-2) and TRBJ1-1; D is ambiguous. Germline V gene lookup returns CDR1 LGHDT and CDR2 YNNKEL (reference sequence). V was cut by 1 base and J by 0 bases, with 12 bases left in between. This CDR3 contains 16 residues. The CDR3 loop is CASSQAISSLNTEAFF. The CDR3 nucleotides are TGTGCCAGCAGCCAAGCTATATCGTCCCTGAACACTGAAGCTTTCTTT.

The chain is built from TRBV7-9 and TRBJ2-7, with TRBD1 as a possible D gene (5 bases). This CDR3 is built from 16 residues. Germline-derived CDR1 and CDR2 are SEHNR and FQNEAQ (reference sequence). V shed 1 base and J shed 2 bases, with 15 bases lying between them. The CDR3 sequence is CASSLVAGKVAYEQYF. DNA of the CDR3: TGTGCCAGCAGCTTAGTTGCAGGGAAAGTCGCCTACGAGCAGTACTTC.

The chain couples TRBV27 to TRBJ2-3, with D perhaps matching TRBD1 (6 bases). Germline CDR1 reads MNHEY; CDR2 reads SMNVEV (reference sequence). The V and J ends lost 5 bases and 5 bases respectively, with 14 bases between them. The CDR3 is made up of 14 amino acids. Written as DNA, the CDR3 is TGTGCCAGCAGTACTCAACTGACAGGAGATACGCAGTATTTT. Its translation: CASSTQLTGDTQYF.

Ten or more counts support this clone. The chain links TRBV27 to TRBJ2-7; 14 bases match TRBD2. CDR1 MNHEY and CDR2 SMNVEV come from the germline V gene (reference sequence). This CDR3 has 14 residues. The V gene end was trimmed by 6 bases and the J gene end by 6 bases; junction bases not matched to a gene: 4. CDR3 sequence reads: CASSVGLAGGEQYF. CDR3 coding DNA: TGTGCCAGCAGCGTCGGACTAGCGGGGGGCGAGCAGTACTTC.

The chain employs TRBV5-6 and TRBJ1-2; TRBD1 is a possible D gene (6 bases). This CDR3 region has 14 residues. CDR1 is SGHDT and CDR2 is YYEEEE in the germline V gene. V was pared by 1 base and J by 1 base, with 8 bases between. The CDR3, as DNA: TGTGCCAGCAGCTTGCCAGGGGTTAACTATGGCTACACCTTC. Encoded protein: CASSLPGVNYGYTF.

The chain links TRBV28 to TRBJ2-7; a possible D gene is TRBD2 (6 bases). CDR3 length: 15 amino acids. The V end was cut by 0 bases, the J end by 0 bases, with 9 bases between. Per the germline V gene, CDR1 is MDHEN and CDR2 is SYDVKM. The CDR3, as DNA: TGTGCCAGCAGTTTATGGTCCGGGAGCTCCTACGAGCAGTACTTC. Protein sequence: CASSLWSGSSYEQYF.

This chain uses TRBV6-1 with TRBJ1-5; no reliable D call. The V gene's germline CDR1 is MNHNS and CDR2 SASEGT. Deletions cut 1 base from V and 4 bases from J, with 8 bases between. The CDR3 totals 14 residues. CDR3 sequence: CASSEGTLNQPQHF. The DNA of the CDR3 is TGTGCCAGCAGTGAAGGGACTTTGAATCAGCCCCAGCATTTT.